These T cell receptor beta chains were read from a single sample in a study of CD8 T cells in ankylosing spondylitis. TCRdb re-called the 5' RACE reads through MiXCR, storing one row per CDR3 protein. The sample yields roughly 180,000 distinct CDR3 sequences, around a tenth seen once. Sequencing used blood, either unsorted or a sorted T cell fraction (not recorded which). The receptor set was obtained from a female donor with ankylosing spondylitis or in good health (not recorded which). The conserved cysteine and the conserved F or W are not part of the CDR3 here. The order of the fields is clone size, V gene, CDR3 protein. The listing skips clone size in some rows; elsewhere it reads once, few, many or a size class.

>few|TRBV6-6
ASINLRGEQY
>.|TRBV24-1
ATSAWEVSGDTQY
>few|TRBV27
ASSPAGAGNEQY
>.|TRBV5-1
ASSWDGGTSAWEQF
>many|TRBV7-7
ASREGLTDTGELF
>.|TRBV4-3
ASSQEHSNTEAF
>.|TRBV7-9
ASSFLAGEEQY
>.|TRBV7-8
ASSLGGKRQDNEQF
>many|TRBV5-1
ASSSYGGKKRGYEQY
>once|TRBV6-1
ASSPGYTEAF
>.|TRBV20-1
SAPSQTGELF
>many|TRBV7-8
ASSLPEGGAEAF
>.|TRBV9
ASSVDQGYNSPLH
>.|TRBV27
ASRPGRSNSPLH
>once|TRBV19
ASSPSSGMIGEQY
>few|TRBV4-3
ASSQDDRGGNYGYT
>.|TRBV12-3/TRBV12-4
ASSPSLGPEKLF
>.|TRBV7-2
ASRFLAHNYNEQF
>.|TRBV6-5
ASSYSYRGSSYEQY
>few|TRBV19
ASSGYRAVSEAF
>many|TRBV12-3/TRBV12-4
ASSLSVNGELF
>.|TRBV19
ASSPGRLPSSYNEQF
>.|TRBV25-1
ASSGDRLWEQY
>many|TRBV5-1
ASSLGVATNEKLF
>.|TRBV29-1
SVEGTGGYEQY
>.|TRBV20-1
SLPGGPYYEQY
>few|TRBV5-8
ASSRSQGRNTGELF
>.|TRBV15
ATSSWSNRQPQH
>few|TRBV20-1
SARPGQGDST
>.|TRBV7-2
ASTPLPLPGELF
>.|TRBV11-2
ASSFSGRADEQF
>.|TRBV5-6
ASSLRVGLRDEQY
>.|TRBV5-5
ASSLEQISPPSLH
>many|TRBV2
ARGLAGPNEQF
>few|TRBV6-2/TRBV6-3
ASAGWDNEQF
>.|TRBV10-2
ASRPGAFSVREQY
>few|TRBV12-3/TRBV12-4
ASSLYAEMNTEAF
>.|TRBV2
ASSEGGRPEAF
>.|TRBV5-1
ASSLPPGLGRAGELF
>many|TRBV24-1
ATSDFPGTSTDTQY
>few|TRBV6-6
ASSYEDSYEQY
>.|TRBV7-2
ASSFGLAGGLSYEQY
>.|TRBV4-3
ASSQERIGGFGQPQH
>many|TRBV12-3/TRBV12-4
ASSLAGGYYEQY
>many|TRBV10-3
AISESDGNTEAF
>many|TRBV6-2/TRBV6-3
ASTGTFDEQF
>many|TRBV20-1
SAREPRDGQGVHNEQF
>many|TRBV12-3/TRBV12-4
ASTRGYSQPQH
>few|TRBV11-1
ASSLVEAPSGRVRYEQY
>few|TRBV6-2/TRBV6-3
ASTPGPFYEQY
>few|TRBV7-8
ASSPRAWTVGKRNTEAF
>many|TRBV20-1
SASRTAGTGMYEQY
>.|TRBV7-8
ASSLLGGGQPQH